This paragraph reports one T cell receptor beta chain. TCRdb reprocessed the 5' RACE reads with MiXCR, giving one entry per CDR3 protein. This sample yields 90,000 to 130,000 distinct CDR3 sequences, of which roughly 12% are seen a single time; 3.5% to 4% belongs to the top ten. The CDR3 loop spans 14 amino acids. V was clipped by 3 bases and J by 4 bases, with 9 bases between them. Per germline, CDR1 MNHEY and CDR2 SMNVEV (reference sequence). The data derive from a study of early T cells in non-severe SARS-CoV-2 infection. The sequences come from whole blood, collected at baseline. The TCR sequence derives from an adult who was a healthcare worker with PCR-confirmed SARS-CoV-2 infection or an uninfected control (not recorded which). The chain links TRBV27 to TRBJ2-2; no clear D. CDR3 DNA: TGTGCCAGCAGTTTCATGATACCCACCGGGGAGCTGTTTTTT. Amino acid sequence: CASSFMIPTGELFF.